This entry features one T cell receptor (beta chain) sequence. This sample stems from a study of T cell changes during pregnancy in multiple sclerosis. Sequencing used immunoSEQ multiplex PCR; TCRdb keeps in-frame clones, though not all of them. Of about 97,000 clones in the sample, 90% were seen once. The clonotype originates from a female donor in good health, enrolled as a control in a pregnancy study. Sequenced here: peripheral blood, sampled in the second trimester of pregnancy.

The CDR3 DNA reads as TGTGCCAGCAGTTTAAAAACGTGGGCGGGAATGGAGACCCAGTACTTC. The encoded protein is CASSLKTWAGMETQYF. The V gene is TRBV28, the J gene TRBJ2-5, with a weak D call TRBD2 (6 bases). Trimming took 2 bases from V and 5 from J, leaving 18 bases between them. From germline, CDR1 is MDHEN and CDR2 SYDVKM. The CDR3 is 16 amino acids.